The subject of this entry is one T cell receptor (beta chain). The antigen is unknown. These data belong to a study of CD8 T cells in ankylosing spondylitis. TCR beta libraries were made by quantitative 5'-RACE with molecular barcodes. TCRdb re-called the 5' RACE reads with MiXCR, one entry per CDR3 protein. The repertoire holds around 480,000 distinct CDR3 sequences, with 15% to 20% as singletons. Findings and caveats of the study: Ankylosing spondylitis blood appeared to carry a characteristic TCR beta motif of fewer than 10 highly homologous variants. Previously reported in reactive arthritis synovial fluid and blood were some of the motif variants. Disease-associated clonotypes exhibited CD8+ identity and were relatively infrequent in peripheral blood. The study looked at matched synovial fluid samples from ankylosing spondylitis patients. Disease-linked clones were reported to be significantly enriched there.

V trimming: 2 bases; J trimming: 8 bases; junction bases outside the gene matches: 1. In germline, CDR1 is SGHRS, CDR2 YFSETQ. This CDR3 is 12 amino acids long. This chain links TRBV5-1 with TRBJ1-3; TRBD1 matches 7 bases. The sequence came from a male donor with ankylosing spondylitis. The material sequenced was blood, either unsorted or a sorted T cell fraction (not recorded which). The chain's CDR3 is CASSFGQDTIYF. CDR3 DNA sequence: TGCGCCAGCAGCTTTGGACAGGACACCATATATTTT.